This TCR beta chain emerged from a study of CD4 T cells in relation to SARS-CoV-2 and coronaviruses. Comments on this clone: Its antigen is still unknown.

Unexposed donor CD4+ T cells date from about 2011-2018, before the COVID-19 pandemic. CD4+ T cells were isolated from the cells after about nine days of culture. As cell numbers allowed, unexposed-donor CD4+ T cells faced SARS-CoV-2 S/N and four cold-coronavirus spikes. Deletions cut 10 bases from V and 2 bases from J, with 12 bases between. Germline V gives CDR1 MNHEY, CDR2 SMNVEV (reference sequence). The CDR3 runs to 12 residues. Here immunoSEQ multiplex PCR was the method, and the copy in TCRdb shows in-frame clones only, minus some. The profile shows about 20,000 clones, under 80% of them singletons.

The chain carries TRBV27 and TRBJ2-7; the D gene is possibly TRBD2 (5 bases). The clonotype originates from a human donor in good health. The material sequenced was CD4+ T cells from PBMCs, cultured in vitro. The CDR3 coding sequence is TGTGCCACCAGCCGCGGGCCCTACGAGCAGTACTTC. It translates to CATSRGPYEQYF.